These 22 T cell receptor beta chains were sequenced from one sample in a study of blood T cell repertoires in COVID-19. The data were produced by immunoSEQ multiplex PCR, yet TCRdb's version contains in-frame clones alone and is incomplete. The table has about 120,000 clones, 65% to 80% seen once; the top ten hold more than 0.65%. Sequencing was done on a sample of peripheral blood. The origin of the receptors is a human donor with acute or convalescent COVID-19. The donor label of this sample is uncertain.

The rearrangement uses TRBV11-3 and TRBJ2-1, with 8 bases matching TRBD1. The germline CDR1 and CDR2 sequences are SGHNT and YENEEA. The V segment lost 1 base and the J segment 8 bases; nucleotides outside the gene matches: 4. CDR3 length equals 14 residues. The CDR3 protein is CASSLGTGWDEQFF. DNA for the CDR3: TGTGCCAGCAGCTTAGGGACAGGGTGGGATGAGCAGTTCTTC.

This CDR3 reads CASSLAGLAAATDTQYF. Written as DNA, the CDR3 is TGCGCCAGCAGCTTGGCCGGTCTAGCGGCTGCCACAGATACGCAGTATTTT. The rearrangement uses TRBV5-1 and TRBJ2-3; 7 bases are a match to TRBD2. The V segment lost 0 bases and the J segment 2 bases; nucleotides outside the gene matches: 9. The CDR3 covers 17 residues. Germline CDR1 SGHRS, CDR2 YFSETQ.

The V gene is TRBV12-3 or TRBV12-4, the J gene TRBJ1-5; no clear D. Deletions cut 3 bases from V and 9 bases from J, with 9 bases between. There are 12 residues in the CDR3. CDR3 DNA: TGTGCCAGCAGTTTGCGGGAGATGCCCCAGCATTTT. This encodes CASSLREMPQHF.

CDR3: CASSYPGGRTEAFF. Written as DNA, the CDR3 is TGTGCCAGCAGCTACCCGGGGGGGCGGACTGAAGCTTTCTTT. The rearrangement links TRBV11-2 to TRBJ1-1, with D possibly matching TRBD1 (6 bases). V was clipped by 4 bases and J by 5 bases, with 14 bases between them. The CDR3 runs 14 residues. Germline V gene data show CDR1 as SGHAT and CDR2 as FQNNGV.

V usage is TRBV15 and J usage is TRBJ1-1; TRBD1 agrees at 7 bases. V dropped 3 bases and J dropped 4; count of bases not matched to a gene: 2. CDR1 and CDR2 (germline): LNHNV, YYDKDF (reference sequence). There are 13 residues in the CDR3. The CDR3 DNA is TGTGCCACCAGCAGGAAGGGGGCCACTGAAGCTTTCTTT. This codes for CATSRKGATEAFF.

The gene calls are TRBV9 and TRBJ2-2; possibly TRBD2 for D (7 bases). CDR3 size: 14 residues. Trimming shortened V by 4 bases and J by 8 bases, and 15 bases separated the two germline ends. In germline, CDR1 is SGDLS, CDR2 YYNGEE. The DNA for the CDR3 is TGTGCCAGCAGCCCCGGAGGGGGGGCAGGGGAGCTGTTTTTT. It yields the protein CASSPGGGAGELFF.

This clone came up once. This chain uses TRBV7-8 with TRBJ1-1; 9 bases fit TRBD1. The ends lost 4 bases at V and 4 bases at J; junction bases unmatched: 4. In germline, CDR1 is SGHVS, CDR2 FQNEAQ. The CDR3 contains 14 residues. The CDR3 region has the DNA TGTGCCAGCAGCTCGGACAGGGGACGCACTGAAGCTTTCTTT. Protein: CASSSDRGRTEAFF. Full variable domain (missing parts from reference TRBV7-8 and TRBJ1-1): GAGVSQSPRYKVAKRGQDVALRCDPISGHVSLFWYQQALGQGPEFLTYFQNEAQLDKSGLPSDRFFAERPEGSVSTLKIQRTQQEDSAVYLCASSSDRGRTEAFFGQGTRLTVV.

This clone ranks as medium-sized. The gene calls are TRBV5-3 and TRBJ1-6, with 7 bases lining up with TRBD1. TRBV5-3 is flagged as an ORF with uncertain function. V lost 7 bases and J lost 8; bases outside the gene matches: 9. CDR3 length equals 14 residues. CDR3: CARPGTDGDSPLHF. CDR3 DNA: TGTGCCAGACCCGGGACAGATGGTGATTCACCCCTCCACTTT.

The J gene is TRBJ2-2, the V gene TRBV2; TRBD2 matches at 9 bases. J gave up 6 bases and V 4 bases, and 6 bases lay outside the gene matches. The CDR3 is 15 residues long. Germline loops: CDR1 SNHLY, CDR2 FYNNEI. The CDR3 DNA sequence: TGTGCCAGCAGTGTGGTTAGCGGGGGTTCCGGGGAGCTGTTTTTT. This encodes CASSVVSGGSGELFF. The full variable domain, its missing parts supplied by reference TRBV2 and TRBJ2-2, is EPEVTQTPSHQVTQMGQEVILRCVPISNHLYFYWYRQILGQKVEFLVSFYNNEISEKSEIFDDQFSVERPDGSNFTLKIRSTKLEDSAMYFCASSVVSGGSGELFFGEGSRLTVL.

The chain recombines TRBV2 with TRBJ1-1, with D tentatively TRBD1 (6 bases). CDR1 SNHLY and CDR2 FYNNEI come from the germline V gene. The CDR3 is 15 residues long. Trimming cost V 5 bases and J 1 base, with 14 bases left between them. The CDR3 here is CASSLTGTSNTEAFF. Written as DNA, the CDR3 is TGTGCCAGCAGTCTTACAGGGACCTCGAACACTGAAGCTTTCTTT.

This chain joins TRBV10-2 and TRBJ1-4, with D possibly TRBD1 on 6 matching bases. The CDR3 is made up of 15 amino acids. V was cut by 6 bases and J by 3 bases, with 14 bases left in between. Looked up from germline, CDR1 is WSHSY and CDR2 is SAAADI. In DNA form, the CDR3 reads TGCGCCAGCAGGGCCCTAGGGGGTTCTAATGAAAAACTGTTTTTT. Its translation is CASRALGGSNEKLFF.

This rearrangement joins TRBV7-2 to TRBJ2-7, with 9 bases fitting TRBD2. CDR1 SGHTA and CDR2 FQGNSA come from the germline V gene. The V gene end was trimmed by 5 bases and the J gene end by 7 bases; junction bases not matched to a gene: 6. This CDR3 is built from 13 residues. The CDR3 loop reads CASSPSGGYEQYF. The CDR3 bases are TGTGCCAGCAGCCCAAGCGGGGGGTATGAGCAGTACTTC.

CDR3 protein: CAFRGDTSNQPQHF. The CDR3 nucleotides are TGTGCCTTTCGAGGGGACACCAGCAATCAGCCCCAGCATTTT. The gene calls are TRBV30 and TRBJ1-5, with D possibly being TRBD1 (6 bases). This CDR3 has 14 amino acids. Trimming stripped 7 bases from V and 1 base from J, with 14 bases between. Germline CDR1 GTSNPN, CDR2 SVGIG (reference sequence). Supplemented by reference TRBV30 and TRBJ1-5, the full variable domain reads SQTIHQWPATLVQPVGSPLSLECTVEGTSNPNLYWYRQAAGRGLQLLFYSVGIGQISSEVPQNLSASRPQDRQFILSSKKLLLSDSGFYLCAFRGDTSNQPQHFGDGTRLSIL.

This chain's CDR3 is CSVEEGLTQYF. Here the CDR3 DNA reads TGCAGCGTTGAGGAGGGGCTAACGCAGTACTTC. The chain carries TRBV29-1 and TRBJ2-7; the D gene is possibly TRBD2 (6 bases). The CDR3 spans 11 residues. Germline V lookup: CDR1 SQVTM, CDR2 ANQGSEA. The ends were cut back, 3 bases at V and 9 bases at J, with 12 bases in the middle.

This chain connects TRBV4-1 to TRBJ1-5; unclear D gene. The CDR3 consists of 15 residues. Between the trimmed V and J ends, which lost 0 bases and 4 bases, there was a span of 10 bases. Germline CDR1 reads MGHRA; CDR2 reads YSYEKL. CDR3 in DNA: TGCGCCAGCAGCCAAGATCGGGAAAGAAATCAGCCCCAGCATTTT. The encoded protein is CASSQDRERNQPQHF.

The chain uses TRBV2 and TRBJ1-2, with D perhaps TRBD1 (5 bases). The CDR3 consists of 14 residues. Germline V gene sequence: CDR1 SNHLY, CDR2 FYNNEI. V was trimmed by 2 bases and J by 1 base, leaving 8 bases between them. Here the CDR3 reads CASSENRHNYGYTF. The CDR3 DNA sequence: TGTGCCAGCAGTGAAAACAGGCATAACTATGGCTACACCTTC.

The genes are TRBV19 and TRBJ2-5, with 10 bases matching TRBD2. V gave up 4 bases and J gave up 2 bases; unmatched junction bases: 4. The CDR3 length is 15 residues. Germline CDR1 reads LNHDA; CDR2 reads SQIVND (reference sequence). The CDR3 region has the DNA TGTGCCAGTAGTACTCTAGCGGGGGAGCAAGAGACCCAGTACTTC. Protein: CASSTLAGEQETQYF.

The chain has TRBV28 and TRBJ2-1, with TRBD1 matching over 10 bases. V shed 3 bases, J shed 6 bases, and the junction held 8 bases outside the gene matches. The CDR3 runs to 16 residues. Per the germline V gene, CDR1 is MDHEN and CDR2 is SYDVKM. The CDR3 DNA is TGTGCCAGCAGTTTCGGGACAGGGGTAACGGGCAATGAGCAGTTCTTC. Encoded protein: CASSFGTGVTGNEQFF. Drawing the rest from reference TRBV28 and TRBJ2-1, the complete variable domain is DVKVTQSSRYLVKRTGEKVFLECVQDMDHENMFWYRQDPGLGLRLIYFSYDVKMKEKGDIPEGYSVSREKKERFSLILESASTNQTSMYLCASSFGTGVTGNEQFFGPGTRLTVL.

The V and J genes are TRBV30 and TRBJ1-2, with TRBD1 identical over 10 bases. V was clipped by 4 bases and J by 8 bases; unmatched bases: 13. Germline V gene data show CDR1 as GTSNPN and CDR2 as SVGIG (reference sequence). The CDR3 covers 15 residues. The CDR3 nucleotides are TGTGCCTGGACTAATGGGGGACAGGGGTTTAAGGGCTACACCTTC. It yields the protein CAWTNGGQGFKGYTF.

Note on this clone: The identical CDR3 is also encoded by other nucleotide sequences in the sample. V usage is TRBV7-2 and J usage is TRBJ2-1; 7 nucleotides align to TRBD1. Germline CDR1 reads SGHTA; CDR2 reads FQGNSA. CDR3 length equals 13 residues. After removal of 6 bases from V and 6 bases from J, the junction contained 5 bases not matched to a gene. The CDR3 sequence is CASSPDRVNEQFF. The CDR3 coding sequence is TGTGCCAGCAGTCCCGACAGGGTCAATGAGCAGTTCTTC.

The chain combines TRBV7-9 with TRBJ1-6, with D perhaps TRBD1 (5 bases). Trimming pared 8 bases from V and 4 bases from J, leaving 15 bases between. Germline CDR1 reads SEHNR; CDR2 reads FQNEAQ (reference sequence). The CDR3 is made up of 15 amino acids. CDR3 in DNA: TGTGCCAGCCGAGATATCCAGGGTTATAATTCACCCCTCCACTTT. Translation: CASRDIQGYNSPLHF.

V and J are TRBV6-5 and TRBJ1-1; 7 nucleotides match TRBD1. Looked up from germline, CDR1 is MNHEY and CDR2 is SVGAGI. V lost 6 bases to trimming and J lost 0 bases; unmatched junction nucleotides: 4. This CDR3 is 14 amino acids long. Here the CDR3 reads CASRTTGVNTEAFF. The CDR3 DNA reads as TGTGCCAGCAGGACAACAGGGGTGAACACTGAAGCTTTCTTT.